The entry below describes one T cell receptor (beta chain). What it recognizes is unknown. The data stem from a study of beta chain features in type 1 diabetes. As for the study in general: No patient-donor differences in age, gender, total cells or subset yield. Study outcomes and limitations: Moderate but significant shortening of TCRB CDR3s was recorded in all four CD4+ subsets from Type 1 diabetes patients.

The V segment lost 1 base and the J segment 7 bases; nucleotides outside the gene matches: 10. The CDR3 extends over 16 amino acids. Per the germline V gene, CDR1 is LGHNA and CDR2 is YSLEER. The sequenced template was cDNA made from the entire isolated RNA. Assay: immunoSEQ multiplex PCR; the TCRdb copy retains only in-frame clones and omits some. The sample lists 500,000 to 850,000 clones, over 11% occurring once. J is TRBJ2-1 and V is TRBV4-3; TRBD2 matches at 7 bases. The sequencing input was naive CD4+ T cells from blood. This TCR was recovered from a man aged 18 to 29 with type 1 diabetes. The chain's CDR3 is CASSQAPSGTGNEQFF. CDR3 nucleotides: TGCGCCAGCAGCCAAGCTCCCAGCGGGACGGGGAATGAGCAGTTCTTC.